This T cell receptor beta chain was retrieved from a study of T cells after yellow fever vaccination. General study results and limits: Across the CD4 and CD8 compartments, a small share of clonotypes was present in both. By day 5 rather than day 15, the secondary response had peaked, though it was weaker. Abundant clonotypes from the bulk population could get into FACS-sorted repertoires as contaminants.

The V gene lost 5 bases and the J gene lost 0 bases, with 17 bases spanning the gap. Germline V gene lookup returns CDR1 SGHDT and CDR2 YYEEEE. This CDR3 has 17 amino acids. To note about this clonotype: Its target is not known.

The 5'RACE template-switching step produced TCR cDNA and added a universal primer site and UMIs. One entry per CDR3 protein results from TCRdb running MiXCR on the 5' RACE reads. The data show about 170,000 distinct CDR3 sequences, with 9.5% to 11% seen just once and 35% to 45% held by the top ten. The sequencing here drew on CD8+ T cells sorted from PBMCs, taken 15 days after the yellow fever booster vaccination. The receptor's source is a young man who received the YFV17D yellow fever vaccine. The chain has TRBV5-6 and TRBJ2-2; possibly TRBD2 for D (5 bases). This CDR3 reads CASSPPSSLPNTGELFF. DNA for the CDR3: TGTGCCAGCAGTCCGCCTAGCTCCCTGCCGAACACCGGGGAGCTGTTTTTT.